One T cell receptor (beta chain) is described in this entry. Assay used: immunoSEQ multiplex PCR; TCRdb lists only in-frame clones, some missing. Here the sample spans about 150,000 clones, about nine tenths being singletons. This specimen belongs to a study of T cell responses to AZD1222 COVID-19 vaccine. The CDR3 spans 11 residues. Trimming left V 7 bases short and J 10 bases short, with 13 bases between. The TCR originated in an adult in good health. The chain links TRBV12-3 or TRBV12-4 to TRBJ1-2; no clear D. The material sequenced was peripheral blood, taken on day 0 of AZD1222 vaccination. CDR3 DNA: TGTGCCAGCAACCGCCGGGGATCCTACACCTTC. It translates to CASNRRGSYTF.